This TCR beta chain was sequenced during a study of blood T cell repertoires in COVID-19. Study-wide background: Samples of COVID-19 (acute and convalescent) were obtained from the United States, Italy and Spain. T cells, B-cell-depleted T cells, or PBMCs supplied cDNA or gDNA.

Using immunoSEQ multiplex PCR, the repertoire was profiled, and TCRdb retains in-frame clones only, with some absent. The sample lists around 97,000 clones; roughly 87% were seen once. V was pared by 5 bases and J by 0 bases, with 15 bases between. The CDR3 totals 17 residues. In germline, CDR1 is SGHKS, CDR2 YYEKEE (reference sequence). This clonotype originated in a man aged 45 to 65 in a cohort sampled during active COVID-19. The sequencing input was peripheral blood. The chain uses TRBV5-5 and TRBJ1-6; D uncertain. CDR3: CASRPPQAGSYNSPLHF. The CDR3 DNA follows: TGTGCCAGCAGACCCCCTCAAGCGGGCTCCTATAATTCACCCCTCCACTTT.